This T cell receptor beta chain was sequenced in a study of siplizumab effects on memory and regulatory T cells. Overall study findings and caveats: Apparently more diverse than memory cells, naive T cells also seemed major alloresponse contributors. No more than a minor fraction of alloreactive clones could be traced back to unstimulated subsets.

The method was immunoSEQ multiplex PCR; TCRdb's version includes in-frame clones alone and lacks a portion of them. Found here are 100,000 or so clones, about nine tenths of them singletons; the top ten hold roughly 2.7%. Concerning this clone itself: Antigen specificity is unknown.

This clonotype was sampled from a human donor in good health. Some clones in this sample may be carry-over from other donors' samples. Sequencing input: CD4+ T cells sorted from blood.

CDR3 sequence reads: CASSPGLGLEQYF. The CDR3 DNA is TGCGCCAGCAGCCCCGGCTTGGGTCTAGAGCAGTACTTC. The V call is TRBV5-1, the J call TRBJ2-7, with unresolved D. Germline lookup yields CDR1 SGHRS and CDR2 YFSETQ. This CDR3 is 13 amino acids long. Deletions cut 4 bases from V and 7 bases from J, with 15 bases between.